These 27 T cell receptor beta chains were sequenced from one sample in a study of technical replicates of blood from a few donors. The assay was immunoSEQ multiplex PCR, and TCRdb's table has in-frame clones only and misses some. The table shows approximately 12,000 clones, with 85% to 95% occurring only once. The sample was PBMCs. These receptors were taken from a human donor in good health.

The chain couples TRBV6-6 to TRBJ2-7; maybe TRBD2 (5 bases). The CDR3 runs to 16 residues. V was shortened by 0 bases and J by 7 bases, with 19 bases between the two germline ends. Germline V gene data show CDR1 as MNHNY and CDR2 as SVGAGI (reference sequence). This CDR3 is CASSYSTRDGIREQYF. The CDR3 DNA follows: TGTGCCAGCAGTTACTCCACCCGTGACGGGATAAGGGAGCAGTACTTC.

The chain uses TRBV11-2 and TRBJ2-7, with 7 nucleotides matching TRBD2. The CDR3 spans 15 residues. Germline CDR1 reads SGHAT; CDR2 reads FQNNGV. Trimming cost V 5 bases and J 5 bases; bases outside gene matches: 12. CDR3 loop: CASSPTIAGFHEQYF. The CDR3 DNA reads as TGTGCCAGCAGCCCCACGATAGCGGGTTTTCACGAGCAGTACTTC.

The V and J genes are TRBV7-6 and TRBJ2-3; D may be TRBD2 (6 bases). Trimming stripped 4 bases from V and 3 bases from J, with 14 bases between. CDR1 is SGHVS, CDR2 FNYEAQ, per germline. This CDR3 contains 15 residues. CDR3 in DNA: TGTGCCAGCAGCTCCCTGCTTAGCGGAACAGATACGCAGTATTTT. Its protein is CASSSLLSGTDTQYF.

The rearrangement joins TRBV27 to TRBJ2-3; perhaps TRBD1 as D (5 bases). The CDR3 extends over 14 amino acids. Germline V gives CDR1 MNHEY, CDR2 SMNVEV (reference sequence). V was clipped by 3 bases and J by 5 bases, with 12 bases between them. CDR3: CASSFWGYGDTQYF. The CDR3 DNA reads TGTGCCAGCAGTTTTTGGGGCTACGGAGATACGCAGTATTTT.

The chain uses TRBV6-1 and TRBJ1-4; D perhaps matches TRBD1 (6 bases). The germline CDR1 and CDR2 sequences are MNHNS and SASEGT. With 6 bases removed from V and 8 bases from J, the gap between germline ends came to 13 bases. The CDR3 has 13 amino acids. In DNA, the CDR3 is TGTGCCAGCAGATCGGGGGGGGGCGAAAAACTGTTTTTT. It encodes CASRSGGGEKLFF.

Only one count was recorded for this clone. The chain carries TRBV9 and TRBJ2-7; 10 bases fit TRBD2. Germline lookup yields CDR1 SGDLS and CDR2 YYNGEE. The CDR3 spans 14 residues. V shed 4 bases, J shed 12 bases, and the junction held 13 bases outside the gene matches. The CDR3 protein is CASSPSRASGSLYF. The DNA for the CDR3 is TGTGCCAGCAGCCCGAGCCGGGCTAGCGGGAGTCTGTACTTC.

The V gene is TRBV28, the J gene TRBJ1-2; D is perhaps TRBD1 (6 bases). The germline V gene encodes CDR1 MDHEN and CDR2 SYDVKM. The CDR3 runs 18 residues. Trimming took off 5 bases at V and 0 bases at J, with 22 bases between the two ends. The CDR3 loop reads CASSAFAGATFPNYGYTF. The CDR3 DNA sequence: TGTGCCAGCAGTGCCTTTGCGGGGGCCACCTTCCCTAACTATGGCTACACCTTC.

The rearrangement links TRBV6-5 to TRBJ2-1, with D unresolved. CDR1 is MNHEY, CDR2 SVGAGI, per germline. The ends were cut back, 6 bases at V and 0 bases at J, with 6 bases in the middle. This CDR3 is 13 amino acids long. The CDR3 loop is CASSESSYNEQFF. In DNA, the CDR3 is TGTGCCAGCAGCGAGAGCTCCTACAATGAGCAGTTCTTC.

The chain couples TRBV19 to TRBJ2-3, with D hard to call. The CDR3 covers 13 residues. Germline V gene lookup returns CDR1 LNHDA and CDR2 SQIVND (reference sequence). The V end lost 7 bases, the J end lost 3 bases, and 11 bases lay between the germline ends. The CDR3 sequence: CASNQQITDTQYF. The CDR3, as DNA: TGTGCCAGTAATCAACAGATAACAGATACGCAGTATTTT.

The chain carries TRBV19 and TRBJ2-4, with unresolved D. The germline V and J ends were trimmed by 10 bases and 2 bases, with 12 bases remaining between them. Germline V gene data show CDR1 as LNHDA and CDR2 as SQIVND (reference sequence). CDR3 length equals 13 residues. This CDR3 reads CATSVETKNIQYF. Here the CDR3 DNA reads TGTGCCACCTCAGTCGAAACCAAAAACATTCAGTACTTC.

This clone has only one observation. The V and J genes are TRBV7-2 and TRBJ2-7, with D possibly TRBD2 on 7 matching bases. The CDR3 contains 15 residues. Germline loops: CDR1 SGHTA, CDR2 FQGNSA. Deletions cut 4 bases from V and 3 bases from J, with 16 bases between. CDR3: CASSSAPGGFYEQYF. For the CDR3, the DNA is TGTGCCAGCAGCTCAGCCCCGGGGGGCTTCTACGAGCAGTACTTC.

The J gene is TRBJ2-7, the V gene TRBV18, with a tentative D call TRBD2 (6 bases). Germline CDR1 KGHSH, CDR2 LQKENI. V lost 5 bases to trimming and J lost 0 bases, with 14 bases between them. The CDR3 is 15 amino acids. The DNA of the CDR3 is TGTGCCAGCTCAACTTCTAGCGCCATCTCCTACGAGCAGTACTTC. The encoded protein is CASSTSSAISYEQYF.

J is TRBJ2-5 and V is TRBV11-2; 13 bases agree with TRBD2. CDR1 SGHAT and CDR2 FQNNGV come from the germline V gene. V trimming: 4 bases; J trimming: 4 bases; junction bases outside the gene matches: 6. This CDR3 region has 16 residues. The CDR3 coding sequence is TGTGCCAGCAGCTACCGGACTAGCGGGAGTAGAGAGACCCAGTACTTC. This sequence encodes CASSYRTSGSRETQYF.

This chain uses TRBV5-1 with TRBJ2-7; 10 bases match TRBD1. The V and J ends lost 5 bases and 3 bases, in that order; junction bases with no gene match: 11. This CDR3 is 16 amino acids long. The germline CDR1 and CDR2 sequences are SGHRS and YFSETQ. The CDR3, as DNA: TGCGCCAGCAGTTCAAATCCGGGACAGGGGAGCTACGAGCAGTACTTC. Its translation is CASSSNPGQGSYEQYF. The full variable domain, rest sourced from reference TRBV5-1 and TRBJ2-7, is KAGVTQTPRYLIKTRGQQVTLSCSPISGHRSVSWYQQTPGQGLQFLFEYFSETQRNKGNFPGRFSGRQFSNSRSEMNVSTLELGDSALYLCASSSNPGQGSYEQYFGPGTRLTVT.

In this sample, this clone turned up once. The chain links TRBV9 to TRBJ1-4; D might be TRBD1 (5 bases). Germline V gene data show CDR1 as SGDLS and CDR2 as YYNGEE. The V end lost 0 bases, the J end lost 0 bases, and 12 bases lay between the germline ends. The CDR3 totals 17 residues. CDR3 in amino acids: CASSVEGGDATNEKLFF. CDR3 DNA: TGTGCCAGCAGCGTAGAGGGAGGGGACGCAACTAATGAAAAACTGTTTTTT.

The rearrangement joins TRBV28 to TRBJ1-4; 9 nucleotides align to TRBD1. V gave up 5 bases and J gave up 8 bases; unmatched junction bases: 9. This CDR3 is 15 amino acids long. Germline V CDR1 and CDR2: MDHEN, SYDVKM. CDR3 nucleotides: TGTGCCAGCAGTCCACAGACAGGGGGAGAAGAAAAACTGTTTTTT. Amino acids: CASSPQTGGEEKLFF.

V is TRBV25-1 and J is TRBJ1-1; weak D call: TRBD1 (5 bases). With 5 bases removed from V and 2 bases from J, the gap between germline ends came to 9 bases. This CDR3 comprises 13 residues. Germline V gene lookup returns CDR1 MGHDK and CDR2 SYGVNS. Here the CDR3 DNA reads TGTGCCAGCAGTCGGACACCTAACACTGAAGCTTTCTTT. Amino acid sequence: CASSRTPNTEAFF.

V usage is TRBV7-2 and J usage is TRBJ1-5; D possibly corresponds to TRBD1 (6 bases). Germline V gene sequence: CDR1 SGHTA, CDR2 FQGNSA. V was pared by 5 bases and J by 4 bases, with 15 bases between. This CDR3 contains 15 residues. CDR3 sequence (DNA): TGTGCCAGCAGCCGGACAGTGGCAGGGAATCAGCCCCAGCATTTT. Translating it yields CASSRTVAGNQPQHF.

V usage is TRBV27 and J usage is TRBJ2-2; the D gene is possibly TRBD2 (6 bases). CDR1 and CDR2 from the germline V gene are MNHEY and SMNVEV (reference sequence). The CDR3 loop spans 14 amino acids. Trimming stripped 7 bases from V and 1 base from J, with 10 bases between. The CDR3 loop is CASNHGGNTGELFF. The CDR3 nucleotides are TGTGCCAGCAATCACGGGGGGAACACCGGGGAGCTGTTTTTT.

V and J are TRBV13 and TRBJ2-3; 11 bases line up with TRBD2. The germline V gene has CDR1 PRHDT and CDR2 FYEKMQ (reference sequence). The CDR3 extends over 17 amino acids. The ends lost 1 base at V and 0 bases at J; junction bases unmatched: 3. The CDR3 loop is CASSLVLAGGSTDTQYF. CDR3 in DNA: TGTGCCAGCAGCTTAGTGCTAGCGGGAGGTAGCACAGATACGCAGTATTTT.

This sequence joins TRBV5-4 and TRBJ1-1; D is possibly TRBD1 (5 bases). The CDR3 runs to 13 residues. The germline V and J ends were trimmed by 3 bases and 1 base, with 7 bases remaining between them. Looked up from germline, CDR1 is SGHNT and CDR2 is YYREEE (reference sequence). The CDR3 region has the DNA TGTGCCAGCAGCTACGACAGGAACACTGAAGCTTTCTTT. Its translation is CASSYDRNTEAFF.

This clone was detected only a few times. The V and J genes are TRBV4-1 and TRBJ2-1; a possible D gene is TRBD1 (5 bases). V dropped 0 bases and J dropped 4 bases, with 10 bases sitting between them. The CDR3 totals 15 residues. Germline V lookup: CDR1 MGHRA, CDR2 YSYEKL. The CDR3 sequence: CASSQDKGDYNEQFF. The CDR3 DNA reads TGCGCCAGCAGCCAAGATAAAGGGGATTACAATGAGCAGTTCTTC.

The chain joins TRBV11-2 to TRBJ2-2; the match to TRBD1 covers 10 bases. The CDR3 length is 14 residues. Germline V CDR1 and CDR2: SGHAT, FQNNGV. V shed 5 bases and J 7 bases; nucleotides not matched to a gene: 4. This chain's CDR3 is CASSRTGGNGELFF. The CDR3, as DNA: TGTGCCAGCAGCCGGACAGGGGGAAACGGGGAGCTGTTTTTT.

V usage is TRBV7-3 and J usage is TRBJ2-1; the D gene is possibly TRBD2 (7 bases). V lost 5 bases and J lost 7, with 12 bases in between. Germline CDR1 is SGHTA and CDR2 is FQGTGA. This CDR3 contains 13 residues. The CDR3 loop reads CASSLQGGNEQFF. For the CDR3, the DNA is TGTGCCAGCAGCCTACAGGGAGGGAATGAGCAGTTCTTC.

This chain joins TRBV27 and TRBJ2-7; D possibly corresponds to TRBD2 (6 bases). Germline V gene sequence: CDR1 MNHEY, CDR2 SMNVEV (reference sequence). The CDR3 contains 14 residues. Trimming pared 0 bases from V and 4 bases from J, leaving 10 bases between. CDR3 in amino acids: CASSLSGGSYEQYF. For the CDR3, the DNA is TGTGCCAGCAGTTTATCGGGAGGTTCATACGAGCAGTACTTC.

This chain connects TRBV5-6 to TRBJ2-7; D might be TRBD2 (5 bases). Trimming stripped 2 bases from V and 2 bases from J, with 8 bases between. There are 13 residues in the CDR3. Germline CDR1 is SGHDT and CDR2 is YYEEEE. DNA of the CDR3: TGTGCCAGCAGCTTAACCGGGACCTACGAGCAGTACTTC. It specifies CASSLTGTYEQYF.

This clone appeared once. V is TRBV14 and J is TRBJ2-1; D gene unclear. Germline CDR1 SGHDN, CDR2 FVKESK. This CDR3 spans 15 amino acids. The V end was cut by 0 bases, the J end by 3 bases, with 9 bases between. The CDR3 is CASSQESSFYNEQFF. The CDR3 DNA follows: TGTGCCAGCAGCCAAGAGTCAAGCTTCTACAATGAGCAGTTCTTC. The full variable domain, with the rest looked up from reference TRBV14 and TRBJ2-1, is EAGVTQFPSHSVIEKGQTVTLRCDPISGHDNLYWYRRVMGKEIKFLLHFVKESKQDESGMPNNRFLAERTGGTYSTLKVQPAELEDSGVYFCASSQESSFYNEQFFGPGTRLTVL.